This TCR beta chain was retrieved from a study of cytomegalovirus exposure and HLA in healthy donors. Regarding the study as a whole: In a later analysis, a missense DCLRE1C variant was linked to TCR beta V- and J-gene trimming.

This CDR3 has 15 amino acids. Germline V gene sequence: CDR1 SGHVS, CDR2 FQNEAQ. Trimming at V came to 6 bases and at J to 2 bases, leaving 10 bases not matched to a gene. PCR employed 60 Vbeta and 13 Jbeta primers. Assay: immunoSEQ multiplex PCR; the TCRdb copy retains only in-frame clones and omits some. The profile shows around 130,000 clones, around three quarters of them singletons. Remarks on this clone: Its antigen is unknown.

The chain carries TRBV7-8 and TRBJ2-7; 7 nucleotides line up with TRBD1. The receptor was isolated from a man in his late teens or twenties in good health and CMV-seropositive. The sequenced sample consisted of PBMCs. Here the CDR3 DNA reads TGTGCCAGCAGGCCCACCGGGACAGCCCCCTACGAGCAGTACTTC. Encoded protein: CASRPTGTAPYEQYF.